This TCR beta chain stems from a study of blood T cells in healthy people across ages. V lost 1 base to trimming and J lost 10 bases; unmatched junction nucleotides: 12. From germline, CDR1 is SEHNR and CDR2 FQNEAQ (reference sequence). This CDR3 is 16 amino acids long. Alongside a J-beta primer mix, a sample-barcoded 5' primer served in a second PCR lasting roughly 6 to 11 cycles. TCRdb itself ran the 5' RACE reads through MiXCR, one entry per CDR3 protein. The profile covers about 570,000 distinct CDR3 sequences, with approximately 25% appearing a single time and less than 20% taken by the ten largest. The donors, all healthy, were Caucasians living in Russia, aged roughly 6 to 100.

The chain recombines TRBV7-9 with TRBJ2-1; the match to TRBD2 covers 8 bases. Sequencing used blood. The source of this sequence is a woman aged 70 to 79 in good health. The CDR3: CASSLGLAGGRPEQFF. DNA for the CDR3: TGTGCCAGCAGCTTAGGTCTGGCGGGGGGCCGCCCGGAGCAGTTCTTC. The entire variable domain, with the rest obtained from reference TRBV7-9 and TRBJ2-1, is as follows: DTGVSQNPRHKITKRGQNVTFRCDPISEHNRLYWYRQTLGQGPEFLTYFQNEAQLEKSRLLSDRFSAERPKGSFSTLEIQRTEQGDSAMYLCASSLGLAGGRPEQFFGPGTRLTVL.